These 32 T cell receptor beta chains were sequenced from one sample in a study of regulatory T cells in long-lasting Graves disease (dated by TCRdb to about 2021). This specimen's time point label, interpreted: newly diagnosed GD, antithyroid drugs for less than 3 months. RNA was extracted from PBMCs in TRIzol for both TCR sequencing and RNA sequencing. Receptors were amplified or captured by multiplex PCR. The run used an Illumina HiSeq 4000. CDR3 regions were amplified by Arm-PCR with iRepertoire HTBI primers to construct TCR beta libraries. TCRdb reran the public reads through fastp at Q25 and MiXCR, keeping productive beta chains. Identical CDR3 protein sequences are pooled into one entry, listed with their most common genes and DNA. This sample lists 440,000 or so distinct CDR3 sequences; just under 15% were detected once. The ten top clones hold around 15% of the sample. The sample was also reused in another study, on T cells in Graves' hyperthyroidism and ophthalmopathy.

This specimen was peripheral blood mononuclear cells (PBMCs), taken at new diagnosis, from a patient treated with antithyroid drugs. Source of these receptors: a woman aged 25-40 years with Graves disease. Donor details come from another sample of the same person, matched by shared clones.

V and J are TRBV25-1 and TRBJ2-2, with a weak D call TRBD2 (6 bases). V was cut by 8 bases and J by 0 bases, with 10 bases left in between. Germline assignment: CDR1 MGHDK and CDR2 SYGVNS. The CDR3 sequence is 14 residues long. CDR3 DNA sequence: TGTGCCAGCCGGGACTTGGCGAACACCGGGGAGCTGTTTTTT. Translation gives CASRDLANTGELFF.

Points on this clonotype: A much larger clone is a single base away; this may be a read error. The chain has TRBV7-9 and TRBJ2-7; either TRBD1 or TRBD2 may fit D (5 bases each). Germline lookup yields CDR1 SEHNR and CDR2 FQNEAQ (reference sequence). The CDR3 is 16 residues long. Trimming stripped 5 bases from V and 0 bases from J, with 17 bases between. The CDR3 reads CASSPRRGPGSYEQYF. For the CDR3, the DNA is TGTGCCAGCAGCCCCCGCCGGGGCCCCGGCTCCTACGAGCAGTACTTC.

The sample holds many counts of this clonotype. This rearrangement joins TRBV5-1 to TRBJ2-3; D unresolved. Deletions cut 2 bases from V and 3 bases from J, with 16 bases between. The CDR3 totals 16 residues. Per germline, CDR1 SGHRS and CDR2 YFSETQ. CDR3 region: CASSFRSSGATDTQYF. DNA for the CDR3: TGCGCCAGCAGCTTTCGGTCAAGTGGAGCGACAGATACGCAGTATTTT.

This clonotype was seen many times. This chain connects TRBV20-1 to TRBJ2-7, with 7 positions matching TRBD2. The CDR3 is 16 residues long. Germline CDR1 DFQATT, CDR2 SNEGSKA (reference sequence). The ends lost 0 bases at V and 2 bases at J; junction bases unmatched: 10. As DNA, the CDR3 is TGCAGTGCTAGAGATATACTTGGCGGGGGACCCTACGAGCAGTACTTC. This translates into CSARDILGGGPYEQYF.

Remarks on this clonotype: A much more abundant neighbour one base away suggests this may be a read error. The CDR3 sequence: CSADPPGTGGKYF. CDR3 in DNA: TGCAGTGCCGACCCACCGGGGACAGGGGGCAAGTACTTC. The J gene is TRBJ2-7, the V gene TRBV20-1; 12 bases are a match to TRBD1. The CDR3 spans 13 residues. The V segment lost 6 bases and the J segment 11 bases; nucleotides outside the gene matches: 11. Germline V gene data show CDR1 as DFQATT and CDR2 as SNEGSKA (reference sequence).

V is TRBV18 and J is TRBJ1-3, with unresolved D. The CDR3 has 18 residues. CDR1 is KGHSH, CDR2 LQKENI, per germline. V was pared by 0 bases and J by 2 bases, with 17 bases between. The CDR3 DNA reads TGTGCCAGCTCACCACCGGGGTCTGACATTATTCCTGGAAACACCATATATTTT. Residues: CASSPPGSDIIPGNTIYF.

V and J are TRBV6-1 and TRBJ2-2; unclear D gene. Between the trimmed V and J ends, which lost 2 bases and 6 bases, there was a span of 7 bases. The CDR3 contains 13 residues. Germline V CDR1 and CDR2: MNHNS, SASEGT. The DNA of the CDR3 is TGTGCCAGCAGTGAACAGGCGTCCGGGGAGCTGTTTTTT. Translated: CASSEQASGELFF.

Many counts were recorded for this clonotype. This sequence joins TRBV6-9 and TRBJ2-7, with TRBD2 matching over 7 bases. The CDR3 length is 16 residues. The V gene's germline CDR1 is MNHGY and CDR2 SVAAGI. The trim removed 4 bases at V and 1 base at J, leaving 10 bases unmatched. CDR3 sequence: CASSLVPGGSSYEQYF. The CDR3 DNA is TGTGCCAGCAGTTTGGTCCCGGGGGGTTCTTCCTACGAGCAGTACTTC.

The DNA for the CDR3 is TGCAGTGCCCCGGGACTCCCTGATAACTACGAGCAGTACTTC. Translation gives CSAPGLPDNYEQYF. The V and J genes are TRBV20-1 and TRBJ2-7, with D possibly matching TRBD2 (6 bases). This CDR3 region has 14 residues. Trimming shortened V by 6 bases and J by 3 bases, and 18 bases separated the two germline ends. Germline loops: CDR1 DFQATT, CDR2 SNEGSKA (reference sequence).

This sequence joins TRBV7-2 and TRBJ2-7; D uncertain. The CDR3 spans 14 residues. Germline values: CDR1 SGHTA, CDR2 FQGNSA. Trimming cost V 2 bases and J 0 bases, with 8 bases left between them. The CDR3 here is CASSLIPASYEQYF. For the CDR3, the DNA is TGTGCCAGCAGCTTAATCCCGGCCTCCTACGAGCAGTACTTC.

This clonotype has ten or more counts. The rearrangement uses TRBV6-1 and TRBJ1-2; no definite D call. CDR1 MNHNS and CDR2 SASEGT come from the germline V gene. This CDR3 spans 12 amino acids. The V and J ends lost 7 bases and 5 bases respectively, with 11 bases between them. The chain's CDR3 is CASTATSYGYTF. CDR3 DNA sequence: TGTGCCAGCACTGCCACGAGTTATGGCTACACCTTC.

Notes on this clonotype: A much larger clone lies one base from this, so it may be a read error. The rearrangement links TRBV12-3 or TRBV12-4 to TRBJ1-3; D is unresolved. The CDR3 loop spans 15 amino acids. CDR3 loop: CASSLGRASGNAIYF. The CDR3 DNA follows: TGTGCCAGCAGTTTGGGCCGCGCCTCTGGAAACGCCATATATTTT.

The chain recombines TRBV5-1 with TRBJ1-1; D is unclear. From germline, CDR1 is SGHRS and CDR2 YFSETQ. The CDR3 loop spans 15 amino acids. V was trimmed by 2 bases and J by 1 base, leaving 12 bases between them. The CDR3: CASSLSGRTNTEAFF. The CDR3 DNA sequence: TGCGCCAGCAGCTTAAGTGGGAGAACGAACACTGAAGCTTTCTTT.

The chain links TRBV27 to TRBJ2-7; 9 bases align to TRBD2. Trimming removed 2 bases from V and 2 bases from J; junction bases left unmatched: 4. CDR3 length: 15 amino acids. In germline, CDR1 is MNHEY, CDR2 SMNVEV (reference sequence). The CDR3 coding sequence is TGTGCCAGCAGTTTAAATGCGGGAGGGCCCTACGAGCAGTACTTC. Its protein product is CASSLNAGGPYEQYF.

Here the CDR3 reads CASSPQSAGLAGYNEQFF. DNA for the CDR3: TGCGCCAGCAGCCCTCAATCGGCCGGACTAGCCGGGTACAATGAGCAGTTCTTC. J is TRBJ2-1 and V is TRBV4-1, with TRBD2 matching over 8 bases. Germline V gene lookup returns CDR1 MGHRA and CDR2 YSYEKL. The CDR3 is made up of 18 amino acids. V trimming: 4 bases; J trimming: 4 bases; junction bases outside the gene matches: 15.

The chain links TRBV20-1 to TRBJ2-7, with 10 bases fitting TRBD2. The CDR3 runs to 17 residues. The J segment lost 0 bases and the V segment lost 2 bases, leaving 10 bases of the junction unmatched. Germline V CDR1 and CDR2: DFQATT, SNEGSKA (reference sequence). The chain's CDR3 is CSARLAGAVLLSYEQYF. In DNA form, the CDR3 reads TGCAGTGCTAGACTAGCGGGAGCAGTCCTCCTCTCCTACGAGCAGTACTTC.

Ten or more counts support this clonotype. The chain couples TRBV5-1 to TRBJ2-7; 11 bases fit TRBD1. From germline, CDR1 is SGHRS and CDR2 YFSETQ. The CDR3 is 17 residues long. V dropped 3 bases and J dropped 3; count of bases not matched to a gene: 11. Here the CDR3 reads CASSWRTGGGSYYEQYF. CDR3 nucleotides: TGCGCCAGCAGCTGGAGGACAGGGGGCGGTTCATACTACGAGCAGTACTTC. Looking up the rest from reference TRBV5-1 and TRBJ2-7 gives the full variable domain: KAGVTQTPRYLIKTRGQQVTLSCSPISGHRSVSWYQQTPGQGLQFLFEYFSETQRNKGNFPGRFSGRQFSNSRSEMNVSTLELGDSALYLCASSWRTGGGSYYEQYFGPGTRLTVT.

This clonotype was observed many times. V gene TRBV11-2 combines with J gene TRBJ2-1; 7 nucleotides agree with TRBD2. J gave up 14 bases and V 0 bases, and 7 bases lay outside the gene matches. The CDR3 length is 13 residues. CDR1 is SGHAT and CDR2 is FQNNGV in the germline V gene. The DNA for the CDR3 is TGTGCCAGCAGCTTAGATGGTGGGCTAGCGGAGTTCTTC. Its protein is CASSLDGGLAEFF.

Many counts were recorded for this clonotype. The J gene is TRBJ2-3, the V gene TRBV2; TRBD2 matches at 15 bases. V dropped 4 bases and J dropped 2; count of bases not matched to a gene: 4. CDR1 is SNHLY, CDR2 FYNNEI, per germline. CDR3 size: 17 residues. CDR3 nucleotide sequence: TGTGCCAGCAGTGCGGGACTAGCGGGGGGTTCCACAGATACGCAGTATTTT. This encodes CASSAGLAGGSTDTQYF.

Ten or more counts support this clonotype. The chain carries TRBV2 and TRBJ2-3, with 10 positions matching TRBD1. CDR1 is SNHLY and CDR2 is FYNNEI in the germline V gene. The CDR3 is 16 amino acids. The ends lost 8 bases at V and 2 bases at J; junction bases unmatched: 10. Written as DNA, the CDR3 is TGTGCCAGCCTTCGGGACAGGGGCCGGGACACAGATACGCAGTATTTT. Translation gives CASLRDRGRDTDTQYF.

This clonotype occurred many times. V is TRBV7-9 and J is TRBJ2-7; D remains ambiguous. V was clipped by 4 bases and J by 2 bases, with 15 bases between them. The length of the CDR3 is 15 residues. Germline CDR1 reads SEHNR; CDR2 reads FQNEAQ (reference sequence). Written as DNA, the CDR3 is TGTGCCAGCAGCTCTGGCCCGGGCACCACCTACGAGCAGTACTTC. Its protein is CASSSGPGTTYEQYF.

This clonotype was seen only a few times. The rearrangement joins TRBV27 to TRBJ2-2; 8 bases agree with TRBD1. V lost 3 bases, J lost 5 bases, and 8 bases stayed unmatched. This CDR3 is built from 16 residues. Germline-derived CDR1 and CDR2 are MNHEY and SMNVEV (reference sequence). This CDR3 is CASSFLDRVETGELFF. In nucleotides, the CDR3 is TGTGCCAGCAGTTTCCTGGACAGGGTTGAAACCGGGGAGCTGTTTTTT.

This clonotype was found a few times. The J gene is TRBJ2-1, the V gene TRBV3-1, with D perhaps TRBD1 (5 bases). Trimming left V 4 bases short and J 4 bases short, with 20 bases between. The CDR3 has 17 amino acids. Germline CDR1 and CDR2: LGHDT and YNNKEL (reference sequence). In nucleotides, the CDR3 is TGTGCCAGCAGCCCACCCAGGGCCACCGTGGGGTACAATGAGCAGTTCTTC. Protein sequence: CASSPPRATVGYNEQFF.

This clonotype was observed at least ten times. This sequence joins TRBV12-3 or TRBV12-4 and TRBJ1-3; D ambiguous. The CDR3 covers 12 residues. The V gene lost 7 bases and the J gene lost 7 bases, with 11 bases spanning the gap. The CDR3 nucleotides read TGTGCCAGCAACTCGGGGTGGAACACCATATATTTT. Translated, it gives CASNSGWNTIYF.

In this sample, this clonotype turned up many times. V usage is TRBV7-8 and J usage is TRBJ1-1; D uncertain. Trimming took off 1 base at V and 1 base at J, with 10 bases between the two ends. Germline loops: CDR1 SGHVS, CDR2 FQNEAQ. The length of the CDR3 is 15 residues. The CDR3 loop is CASSLGADANTEAFF. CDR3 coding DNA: TGTGCCAGCAGCTTAGGAGCAGACGCGAACACTGAAGCTTTCTTT.

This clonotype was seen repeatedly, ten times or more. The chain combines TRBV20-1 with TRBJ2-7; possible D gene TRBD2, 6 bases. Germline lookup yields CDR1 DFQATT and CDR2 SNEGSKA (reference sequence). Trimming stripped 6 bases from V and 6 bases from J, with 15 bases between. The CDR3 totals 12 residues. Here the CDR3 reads CSAVRESSEQYF. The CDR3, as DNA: TGCAGTGCCGTACGGGAGAGCAGCGAGCAGTACTTC.

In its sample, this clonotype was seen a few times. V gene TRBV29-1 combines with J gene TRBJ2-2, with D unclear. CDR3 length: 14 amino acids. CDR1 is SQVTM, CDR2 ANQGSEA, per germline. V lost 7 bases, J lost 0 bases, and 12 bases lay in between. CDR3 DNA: TGCAGCGGGACGACGGAAGCGAACACCGGGGAGCTGTTTTTT. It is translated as CSGTTEANTGELFF.

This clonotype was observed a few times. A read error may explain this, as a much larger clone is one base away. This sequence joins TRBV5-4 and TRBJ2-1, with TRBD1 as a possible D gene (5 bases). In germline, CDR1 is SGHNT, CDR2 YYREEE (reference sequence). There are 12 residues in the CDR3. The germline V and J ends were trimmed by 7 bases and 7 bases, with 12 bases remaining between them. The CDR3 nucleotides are TGTGCCAGCGGGGCTTTTGGGAATGAGCAGTTCTTC. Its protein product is CASGAFGNEQFF.

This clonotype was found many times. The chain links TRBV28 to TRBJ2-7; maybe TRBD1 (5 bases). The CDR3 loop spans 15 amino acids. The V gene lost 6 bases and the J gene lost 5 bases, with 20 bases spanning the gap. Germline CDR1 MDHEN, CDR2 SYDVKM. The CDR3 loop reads CASSPSWQGKNEQYF. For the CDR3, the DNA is TGTGCCAGCAGCCCCTCATGGCAGGGCAAAAACGAGCAGTACTTC.

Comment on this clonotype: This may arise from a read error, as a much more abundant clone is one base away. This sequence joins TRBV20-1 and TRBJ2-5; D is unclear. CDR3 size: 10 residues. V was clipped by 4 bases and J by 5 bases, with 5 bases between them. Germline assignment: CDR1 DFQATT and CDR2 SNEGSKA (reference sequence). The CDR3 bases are TGCAGTGCTATCCGGGAGACCCAGTACTTC. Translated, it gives CSAIRETQYF.

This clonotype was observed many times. The CDR3 region has the DNA TGTGCCAGCAGCTGGGGGACAGGCTACGAGCAGTACTTC. Translated: CASSWGTGYEQYF. The chain employs TRBV5-6 and TRBJ2-7; 8 bases match TRBD1. The CDR3 runs to 13 residues. The trim removed 3 bases at V and 3 bases at J, leaving 2 bases unmatched. The V gene's germline CDR1 is SGHDT and CDR2 YYEEEE.

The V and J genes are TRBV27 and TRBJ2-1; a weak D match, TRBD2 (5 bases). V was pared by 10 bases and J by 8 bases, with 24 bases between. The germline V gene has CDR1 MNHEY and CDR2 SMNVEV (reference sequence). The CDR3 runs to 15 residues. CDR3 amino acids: CATLGLRKRPDEQFF. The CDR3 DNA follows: TGTGCCACCCTGGGTCTGAGAAAGCGGCCCGATGAGCAGTTCTTC.